This T cell receptor (beta chain) was sequenced for a study of T cells in Graves' hyperthyroidism and ophthalmopathy. The CDR3 loop spans 15 amino acids. The germline CDR1 and CDR2 sequences are LNHDA and SQIVND (reference sequence). V trimming: 2 bases; J trimming: 4 bases; junction bases outside the gene matches: 1. Patients aged 18 to 65 had newly diagnosed hyperthyroidism lasting under 2 months. Source material for PBMCs was over 8 ml fresh peripheral blood. Only a few counts were recorded for this clonotype. Its specificity is unknown. Overall study results and limits: Ophthalmopathy was identified by the model a median 6.5 months ahead of onset.

RNA transcripts provided the source from which TCR beta CDR3 regions were amplified. Primed by the HTBI set, a first-round RT-PCR was run on the TCR CDR3. TCRdb used MiXCR to reprocess the multiplex PCR reads, holding one entry per CDR3 protein. Seen here are hundreds of thousands of distinct CDR3 sequences, approximately 16% observed once, and the top ten hold around 18%. Specimen: blood. This TCR was recovered from a woman in her late teens or twenties with Graves' hyperthyroidism. The gene calls are TRBV19 and TRBJ2-3; 12 bases align to TRBD2. CDR3 loop: CASSILAGGADTQYF. The CDR3 coding sequence is TGTGCCAGTAGTATACTAGCGGGGGGGGCAGATACGCAGTATTTT.